One and the same sample provided the 21 T cell receptor beta chains below, sequenced in a study of blood T cell repertoires in COVID-19. Generated by immunoSEQ multiplex PCR, the TCRdb table keeps only in-frame clones and is missing some. Of around 250,000 clones in the sample, about four fifths were seen once. The sequencing sample was made of peripheral blood. Every receptor here comes from a man aged 40-49 years with active or convalescent COVID-19.

CDR3 sequence (DNA): TGTGCCAGCAGCCAGGGACGGGGGGCGGTCGAGACCCAGTACTTC. Encoded protein: CASSQGRGAVETQYF. V usage is TRBV4-2 and J usage is TRBJ2-5; D is possibly TRBD2 (7 bases). The CDR3 is 15 residues long. Trimming left V 3 bases short and J 5 bases short, with 16 bases between. Per the germline V gene, CDR1 is LGHNA and CDR2 is YNFKEQ.

V and J are TRBV9 and TRBJ2-2; tentatively, D is TRBD2 (6 bases). The CDR3 consists of 16 residues. Looked up from germline, CDR1 is SGDLS and CDR2 is YYNGEE. Trimming took 0 bases from V and 2 from J, leaving 11 bases between them. DNA of the CDR3: TGTGCCAGCAGCGTAGGAATGGGACTCAACACCGGGGAGCTGTTTTTT. It encodes CASSVGMGLNTGELFF.

The chain combines TRBV6-5 with TRBJ2-1, with TRBD1 identical over 10 bases. V was pared by 10 bases and J by 4 bases, with 10 bases of the junction left unmatched. The CDR3 runs to 15 residues. Germline V gene lookup returns CDR1 MNHEY and CDR2 SVGAGI. The DNA of the CDR3 is TGTGCCACCCGACGCCGGGACAGGGGTTACAATGAGCAGTTCTTC. Protein product: CATRRRDRGYNEQFF.

V is TRBV24-1 and J is TRBJ1-2, with 9 bases lining up with TRBD1. Losses at the gene ends were 3 bases for V and 9 bases for J; bases not matched to a gene: 7. The CDR3 has 14 residues. Germline assignment: CDR1 KGHDR and CDR2 SFDVKD. CDR3: CATSDRGTGRSYTF. As DNA, the CDR3 is TGTGCCACCAGTGATCGGGGGACAGGGCGAAGCTACACCTTC.

The chain uses TRBV19 and TRBJ1-1; D may be TRBD1 (6 bases). With 4 bases removed from V and 4 bases from J, the gap between germline ends came to 13 bases. From germline, CDR1 is LNHDA and CDR2 SQIVND (reference sequence). CDR3 length: 14 residues. The CDR3 region is CASSTTGLATEAFF. For the CDR3, the DNA is TGTGCCAGTAGTACAACAGGGTTGGCCACTGAAGCTTTCTTT.

This clone has just one count. The V gene is TRBV30, the J gene TRBJ1-1; tentative D call: TRBD1 (5 bases). V was clipped by 0 bases and J by 6 bases, with 11 bases between them. The germline V gene encodes CDR1 GTSNPN and CDR2 SVGIG (reference sequence). The CDR3 consists of 13 residues. CDR3 sequence reads: CAWSVRQGSEAFF. The CDR3 DNA reads as TGTGCCTGGAGTGTACGGCAGGGTTCTGAAGCTTTCTTT. The full variable domain, rest sourced from reference TRBV30 and TRBJ1-1, is SQTIHQWPATLVQPVGSPLSLECTVEGTSNPNLYWYRQAAGRGLQLLFYSVGIGQISSEVPQNLSASRPQDRQFILSSKKLLLSDSGFYLCAWSVRQGSEAFFGQGTRLTVV.

The chain combines TRBV5-1 with TRBJ1-1, with 8 bases that match TRBD1. Per the germline V gene, CDR1 is SGHRS and CDR2 is YFSETQ. J was trimmed by 4 bases and V by 4 bases; bases with no gene match: 6. The CDR3 spans 14 residues. The CDR3 reads CASSEGQGGTEAFF. DNA of the CDR3: TGCGCCAGCAGCGAAGGACAGGGAGGCACTGAAGCTTTCTTT.

The chain carries TRBV19 and TRBJ2-2; 9 positions match TRBD2. CDR3 length: 16 amino acids. The germline CDR1 and CDR2 sequences are LNHDA and SQIVND (reference sequence). The ends lost 3 bases at V and 1 base at J; junction bases unmatched: 3. This chain's CDR3 is CASSMQREVNTGELFF. In DNA, the CDR3 is TGTGCCAGTAGTATGCAGCGGGAGGTGAACACCGGGGAGCTGTTTTTT.

The J gene is TRBJ2-3, the V gene TRBV4-2, with 11 bases lining up with TRBD2. The trim removed 5 bases at V and 6 bases at J, leaving 10 bases unmatched. There are 16 residues in the CDR3. Per germline, CDR1 LGHNA and CDR2 YNFKEQ. The CDR3 nucleotides are TGTGCCAGCAGCACCCAACTAGCGGGAGATTCGGATACGCAGTATTTT. Translated, it gives CASSTQLAGDSDTQYF.

This chain connects TRBV9 to TRBJ2-5; TRBD1 matches 7 bases. This CDR3 contains 14 residues. The V and J ends lost 4 bases and 7 bases, in that order; junction bases with no gene match: 10. Germline V gene lookup returns CDR1 SGDLS and CDR2 YYNGEE. CDR3 residues: CASSPTGDWRTQYF. CDR3 nucleotides: TGTGCCAGCAGCCCCACAGGGGATTGGAGGACCCAGTACTTC.

The CDR3 DNA sequence: TGTGCCAGCAGCTTAGTGGGCGGGAGTCCGTGGGAGCAGTTCTTC. This gives the protein CASSLVGGSPWEQFF. The chain employs TRBV11-3 and TRBJ2-1, with 7 positions matching TRBD2. The germline V gene encodes CDR1 SGHNT and CDR2 YENEEA. The CDR3 is 15 residues long. The trim removed 1 base at V and 10 bases at J, leaving 10 bases unmatched.

J is TRBJ1-3 and V is TRBV19, with TRBD1 as a possible D gene (6 bases). The V gene's germline CDR1 is LNHDA and CDR2 SQIVND (reference sequence). The CDR3 has 15 residues. V dropped 9 bases and J dropped 5 bases, with 20 bases sitting between them. CDR3: CASQESGQLRNTIYF. In DNA, the CDR3 is TGTGCCAGCCAGGAGTCTGGACAGCTTAGAAACACCATATATTTT.

V and J are TRBV3-1 (or the pseudogene TRBV3-2) and TRBJ2-3; D ambiguous. Germline V CDR1 and CDR2: LGHDT, YNNKEL (reference sequence). V lost 4 bases, J lost 5 bases, and 7 bases lay in between. CDR3 length equals 12 residues. The CDR3 nucleotides are TGTGCCAGCAGCCCCTATGGAGATACGCAGTATTTT. Amino acids: CASSPYGDTQYF.

The rearrangement links TRBV7-9 to TRBJ1-4; D may be TRBD1 (5 bases). The CDR3 spans 15 residues. CDR1 is SEHNR, CDR2 FQNEAQ, per germline (reference sequence). With 2 bases removed from V and 8 bases from J, the gap between germline ends came to 15 bases. The CDR3 DNA follows: TGTGCCAGCAGCTTATTAGGAGGGGTAGGGGAAAAACTGTTTTTT. Translation: CASSLLGGVGEKLFF. The full variable domain, with the rest looked up from reference TRBV7-9 and TRBJ1-4, is DTGVSQNPRHKITKRGQNVTFRCDPISEHNRLYWYRQTLGQGPEFLTYFQNEAQLEKSRLLSDRFSAERPKGSFSTLEIQRTEQGDSAMYLCASSLLGGVGEKLFFGSGTQLSVL.

The chain is built from TRBV6-5 and TRBJ2-5, with D possibly being TRBD1 (6 bases). Germline V gene lookup returns CDR1 MNHEY and CDR2 SVGAGI. CDR3 length equals 15 residues. The ends were cut back, 6 bases at V and 0 bases at J, with 14 bases in the middle. CDR3 region: CASSLMDRNQETQYF. The DNA of the CDR3 is TGTGCCAGCAGCCTAATGGACAGAAACCAAGAGACCCAGTACTTC.

The chain couples TRBV9 to TRBJ2-2; D perhaps matches TRBD2 (6 bases). The CDR3 contains 15 residues. CDR1 and CDR2 from the germline V gene are SGDLS and YYNGEE. Trimming cost V 0 bases and J 5 bases, with 11 bases left between them. The CDR3 loop is CASSVGTNPTGELFF. In DNA, the CDR3 is TGTGCCAGCAGCGTAGGGACTAACCCAACCGGGGAGCTGTTTTTT.

The chain links TRBV25-1 to TRBJ1-2; unclear D gene. The CDR3 is 13 residues long. Per the germline V gene, CDR1 is MGHDK and CDR2 is SYGVNS. Trimming removed 1 base at V and 4 bases at J, with 7 bases between. The CDR3 coding sequence is TGTGCCAGCAGTGAATTCTCCTTCTATGGCTACACCTTC. Translation: CASSEFSFYGYTF.

This chain joins TRBV6-6 and TRBJ2-7; a weak D match, TRBD2 (6 bases). The CDR3 contains 13 residues. V was pared by 2 bases and J by 3 bases, with 8 bases between. Germline-derived CDR1 and CDR2 are MNHNY and SVGAGI (reference sequence). The CDR3 spells CASSYRRDYEQYF. The DNA for the CDR3 is TGTGCCAGCAGTTACAGGCGGGACTACGAGCAGTACTTC.

The gene calls are TRBV7-9 and TRBJ1-4; possibly TRBD1 for D (5 bases). Germline loops: CDR1 SEHNR, CDR2 FQNEAQ (reference sequence). This CDR3 is 15 amino acids long. Trimming removed 0 bases at V and 5 bases at J, with 10 bases between. CDR3 amino acids: CASSLAGRLNEKLFF. The CDR3 nucleotides read TGTGCCAGCAGCTTAGCGGGGCGGCTAAATGAAAAACTGTTTTTT.

The chain links TRBV4-1 to TRBJ1-4; 11 bases line up with TRBD1. Trimming removed 5 bases from V and 14 bases from J; junction bases left unmatched: 10. This CDR3 region has 14 residues. Germline CDR1 is MGHRA and CDR2 is YSYEKL. The CDR3 DNA is TGCGCCAGCAGCGGGATTGGGACAGGGGGTTGGCTGTTTTTT. This encodes CASSGIGTGGWLFF.

J is TRBJ2-2 and V is TRBV6-4; no clear D. Trimming left V 8 bases short and J 5 bases short, with 12 bases between. Germline CDR1 and CDR2: MRHNA and SNTAGT. The CDR3 extends over 13 amino acids. CDR3 DNA: TGTGCCAGCGCGACGGGTCTTACCGGGGAGCTGTTTTTT. It encodes CASATGLTGELFF.